Listed below are T cell receptor beta chains from one sample, sequenced in a study of regulatory dendritic cells for organ transplantation. Some clones are missing from TCRdb's copy, which holds only in-frame ones; the method was immunoSEQ multiplex PCR. The sample records 25,000 to 35,000 clones, around 83% being singletons. Material: naive CD4+ T cells from blood. These receptor sequences come from a human donor in good health. CDR3s include the opening cysteine and the closing phenylalanine or tryptophan.

v_gene	j_gene	CDR3aa
TRBV5-1	TRBJ1-1	CASSLWGQNTEAFF
TRBV11-2	TRBJ1-2	CASSSGTLGINYGYTF
TRBV29-1	TRBJ2-2	CSVGDLNTGELFF
TRBV9	TRBJ2-7	CASSQTSGGYEQYF
TRBV5-1	TRBJ2-1	CASSGGGKYNEQFF
TRBV19	TRBJ1-2	CASSTGGAENYGYTF
TRBV6-5	TRBJ2-1	CASSLRDRVDYNEQFF
TRBV7-2	TRBJ1-5	CASSLVREEPQHF
TRBV10-3	TRBJ2-7	CAISEGIVEFAYEQYF
TRBV18	TRBJ1-2	CASSPPRRREGYTF
TRBV18	TRBJ2-7	CASSTSDSTREQYF
TRBV5-4	TRBJ1-4	CASSLDRGGNEKLFF
TRBV2	TRBJ1-5	CASSRDISNQPQHF
TRBV19	TRBJ2-3	CATTSGGNTDTQYF
TRBV9	TRBJ1-3	CASSGGGTVGNTIYF
TRBV2	TRBJ2-3	CASSRSRGVRSTDTQYF
TRBV7-9	TRBJ2-4	CASSLEPSGGASKNIQYF
TRBV27	TRBJ2-3	CASSLPGESTDTQYF
TRBV2	TRBJ2-1	CASSGTGAGEQFF
TRBV6-1	TRBJ2-1	CASNAGTAYNEQFF
TRBV7-2	TRBJ1-3	CASSTRQGAFGNTIYF
TRBV2	TRBJ1-5	CASSYRQGGQPQHF
TRBV18	TRBJ1-2	CASSPDRGQGYGYTF
TRBV19	TRBJ1-2	CASSMDRNYGYTF
TRBV18	TRBJ2-2	CASSRGTAVGNTGELFF
TRBV20-1	TRBJ2-7	CSASRSREQYF
TRBV18	TRBJ2-7	CASSPQGASYEQYF
TRBV5-8	TRBJ1-1	CASSLAPGQGATEAFF
TRBV5-1	TRBJ2-1	CASSLASGTGGRGEQFF
TRBV6-1	TRBJ1-2	CASRAVEGLGHGYTF
TRBV2	TRBJ2-3	CASSGGQARTQYF
TRBV5-1	TRBJ2-5	CASSLAGGGAQETQYF
TRBV7-3	TRBJ2-3	CASSYHRDTQYF
TRBV5-6	TRBJ1-2	CASSLVGRGDYGYTF
TRBV5-1	TRBJ2-5	CASSWGRDNQETQYF
TRBV5-1	TRBJ2-7	CASSSEGGFYEQYF
TRBV9	TRBJ2-3	CASSVAGGSLDTQYF
TRBV4-2	TRBJ2-3	CASSQEGGGGPPTGTQYF
TRBV7-2	TRBJ1-5	CASSSQSGAQPQHF
TRBV9	TRBJ1-4	CASSVGGVNEKLFF
TRBV5-4	TRBJ2-7	CASSLDNSYEQYF
TRBV5-1	TRBJ1-6	CASSPEAGGVHSPLHF
TRBV6-5	TRBJ2-2	CASRRGTGAPGELFF
TRBV11-3	TRBJ1-5	CASSPGLADQPQHF
TRBV7-2	TRBJ2-5	CASSLQPSGNQETQYF
TRBV5-1	TRBJ2-1	CASSLGAGGSYNEQFF
TRBV5-1	TRBJ1-4	CASSWDSGREKLFF
TRBV7-8	TRBJ2-7	CASSLGGTGGNGEQYF
TRBV21-1	TRBJ1-2	CASSPGKGAEDGYTF
TRBV7-8	TRBJ1-1	CASSLARQGGWMNTEAFF
TRBV10-3	TRBJ1-1	CAISEWARPETNTEAFF
TRBV6-1	TRBJ1-3	CASILDRSGNTIYF
TRBV5-4	TRBJ1-5	CASSAGQGSNQPQHF
TRBV6-6	TRBJ1-4	CASSYSGSSEKLFF
TRBV29-1	TRBJ2-7	CSALTSGYEQYF
TRBV5-5	TRBJ2-1	CASSFGGTFSYNEQFF
TRBV9	TRBJ2-1	CASSVPSGGGASSYNEQFF
TRBV5-1	TRBJ1-1	CASRWGENRPEAFF
TRBV19	TRBJ1-6	CASTMQGRGSPLHF